Sequencing of this T cell receptor (beta chain) was carried out in a study of early T cells in non-severe SARS-CoV-2 infection. Study context: Sequenced material consisted of bulk RNA (from unsorted whole blood), and chains were unpaired.

The CDR3 is made up of 13 amino acids. Germline V lookup: CDR1 LNHNV, CDR2 YYDKDF (reference sequence). Trimming pared 0 bases from V and 8 bases from J, leaving 10 bases between. Researchers attached unique molecular identifiers to individual cDNA molecules. TCRdb processed the 5' RACE reads anew with MiXCR; each CDR3 protein has one entry. The sample holds 50,000 to 60,000 distinct CDR3 sequences, roughly 7.7% seen once. A remark on this clonotype: What it binds is unknown.

The study's findings and limits: Anti-spike CD8 specificities were favored by VDJdb matching, whose results missed private and CD4 specificities.

The genes are TRBV15 and TRBJ1-1; D not certain. The receptor was isolated from an adult who was a healthcare worker with PCR-confirmed SARS-CoV-2 infection or an uninfected control (not recorded which). Sequencing used whole blood. The CDR3 protein is CATSRDAFREAFF. In DNA form, the CDR3 reads TGTGCCACCAGCAGAGATGCGTTCCGGGAAGCTTTCTTT.